Shown below are 21 T cell receptor beta chains from a single sample sequenced in a study of blood T cells in healthy people across ages. The authors ran a second PCR of about 6 to 11 cycles using a sample-barcoded 5' primer and a J-beta primer mix. MiXCR, applied by TCRdb to the 5' RACE reads, yields one record per CDR3 protein. Among 920,000 or so distinct CDR3 sequences listed, under 45% were seen once. Sequenced material: blood. The receptors stem from a woman in her sixties in good health.

Notes on this clonotype: Its ends do not fully match the called genes, so a read error is possible. The chain employs TRBV6-2 or TRBV6-3 and TRBJ2-1; 7 nucleotides line up with TRBD2. The CDR3 sequence is 15 residues long. Germline values: CDR1 MNHEY, CDR2 SVGEGT. The CDR3 sequence is CASSYRGTTYNVQFF. In DNA, the CDR3 is TGTGCCAGCAGTTATCGGGGGACTACCTACAATGTGCAGTTCTTC.

This clonotype came up a few times. V is TRBV15 and J is TRBJ2-3; D gene unclear. CDR3 size: 15 residues. V lost 3 bases and J 0 bases, leaving 10 bases between the germline ends. Germline CDR1 and CDR2: LNHNV and YYDKDF (reference sequence). This chain's CDR3 is CATSSHGSSTDTQYF. The CDR3 DNA is TGTGCCACCAGCAGTCACGGAAGTAGCACAGATACGCAGTATTTT.

The CDR3 sequence is CASSLFGQGASGANVLTF. CDR3 nucleotide sequence: TGCGCCAGCAGCTTGTTCGGACAGGGGGCGAGTGGGGCCAACGTCCTGACTTTC. The rearrangement joins TRBV5-1 to TRBJ2-6, with 11 bases identical to TRBD1. This CDR3 has 18 amino acids. V lost 1 base to trimming and J lost 3 bases; unmatched junction nucleotides: 6. The germline V gene has CDR1 SGHRS and CDR2 YFSETQ.

Points on this clonotype: Relative to the germline gene, one junction end is altered; a read error may explain this. The chain joins TRBV5-1 to TRBJ2-4, with 10 bases lining up with TRBD1. The end of the DNA is better explained by TRBJ2-7, so the J call may be wrong. The CDR3 totals 16 residues. Germline V gene data show CDR1 as SGHRS and CDR2 as YFSETQ. This CDR3 reads CANSLSPGDRGYEQYF. The CDR3 nucleotides are TGCGCCAACAGCTTGTCCCCTGGGGACAGGGGCTACGAGCAGTACTTC.

CDR3 region: CASTTRASKNIQYF. DNA of the CDR3: TGTGCCAGTACGACCAGGGCGTCCAAAAACATTCAGTACTTC. The V gene is TRBV19, the J gene TRBJ2-4; D may be TRBD1 (5 bases). The CDR3 totals 14 residues. V was shortened by 7 bases and J by 2 bases, with 12 bases between the two germline ends. Germline values: CDR1 LNHDA, CDR2 SQIVND (reference sequence).

This clonotype was seen only a few times. CDR3 amino acids: CASSRWDRGTGANVLTF. The CDR3 DNA sequence: TGTGCCAGCAGCCGATGGGACAGGGGGACCGGGGCCAACGTCCTGACTTTC. This chain joins TRBV11-2 and TRBJ2-6, with TRBD1 identical over 11 bases. The CDR3 length is 17 residues. Germline V gives CDR1 SGHAT, CDR2 FQNNGV. The J segment lost 4 bases and the V segment lost 5 bases, leaving 7 bases of the junction unmatched.

The rearrangement uses TRBV11-3 and TRBJ2-7, with 9 bases lining up with TRBD1. The CDR3 is 15 amino acids. CDR1 and CDR2 from the germline V gene are SGHNT and YENEEA. The V gene end was trimmed by 1 base and the J gene end by 4 bases; junction bases not matched to a gene: 5. This CDR3 reads CASSLGTGAVYEQYF. The CDR3 nucleotides are TGTGCCAGCAGCTTAGGGACAGGGGCAGTGTACGAGCAGTACTTC.

The chain uses TRBV20-1 and TRBJ2-3; either TRBD1 or TRBD2 may supply D (5 bases each). The CDR3 has 14 amino acids. Germline values: CDR1 DFQATT, CDR2 SNEGSKA (reference sequence). V was shortened by 4 bases and J by 9 bases, with 20 bases between the two germline ends. The CDR3, as DNA: TGCAGTGCTAACCCGGGACCACTTACCCGAACGCAGTATTTT. Its translation: CSANPGPLTRTQYF.

This clonotype was counted only a few times. This chain connects TRBV30 to TRBJ1-6; D unresolved. The V end lost 1 base, the J end lost 10 bases, and 8 bases lay between the germline ends. CDR1 and CDR2 from the germline V gene are GTSNPN and SVGIG (reference sequence). The CDR3 has 12 residues. This chain's CDR3 is CAWSGQKSPLHF. Here the CDR3 DNA reads TGTGCCTGGAGTGGCCAGAAATCACCCCTCCACTTT.

The rearrangement joins TRBV20-1 to TRBJ2-5; 8 bases match TRBD2. The CDR3 is made up of 14 amino acids. Trimming took 7 bases from V and 2 from J; bases not matched to a gene: 9. Germline assignment: CDR1 DFQATT and CDR2 SNEGSKA (reference sequence). CDR3 in DNA: TGCAGTGTTCGAGCGGGAGTAGGACAAGAGACCCAGTACTTC. Its protein product is CSVRAGVGQETQYF.

This clonotype was recorded once. The J gene is TRBJ2-3, the V gene TRBV5-1; 10 bases align to TRBD2. CDR3 length: 15 amino acids. The trim removed 2 bases at V and 3 bases at J, leaving 3 bases unmatched. Germline CDR1 is SGHRS and CDR2 is YFSETQ. The CDR3 DNA follows: TGCGCCAGCAGCTTCATTAGCGGGAGGACAGATACGCAGTATTTT. This sequence encodes CASSFISGRTDTQYF.

The chain links TRBV12-3 or TRBV12-4 to TRBJ2-5, with a weak D call TRBD2 (6 bases). The CDR3 contains 15 residues. The V end was cut by 5 bases, the J end by 5 bases, with 18 bases between. The CDR3 DNA is TGTGCCAGCAGTCAGCGGGCCCCCAAGAGGGAGACCCAGTACTTC. Amino acid sequence: CASSQRAPKRETQYF.

This chain joins TRBV5-1 and TRBJ2-1; TRBD2 matches 7 bases. The CDR3 has 13 residues. Germline assignment: CDR1 SGHRS and CDR2 YFSETQ. J was trimmed by 5 bases and V by 6 bases; bases with no gene match: 5. CDR3 amino acids: CASTGLQDNEQFF. The CDR3 region has the DNA TGCGCCAGCACGGGACTACAAGACAATGAGCAGTTCTTC.

The gene calls are TRBV28 and TRBJ2-7; D is uncertain. Germline values: CDR1 MDHEN, CDR2 SYDVKM. V was clipped by 5 bases and J by 10 bases, with 18 bases between them. CDR3 length equals 13 residues. CDR3 coding DNA: TGTGCCAGCAGTCCCCGTGACCCGCCCTCCCAGTACTTC. Translated, it gives CASSPRDPPSQYF.

The table lists this clonotype with a few counts. V is TRBV5-1 and J is TRBJ2-7; D gene unclear. Trimming cost V 0 bases and J 2 bases, with 3 bases left between them. CDR3 length: 12 residues. The germline CDR1 and CDR2 sequences are SGHRS and YFSETQ. CDR3 amino acids: CASSLEPYEQYF. The CDR3 nucleotides are TGCGCCAGCAGCTTGGAACCCTACGAGCAGTACTTC.

This clonotype was counted between two and nine times. The rearrangement links TRBV10-3 to TRBJ2-5, with a tentative D call TRBD2 (6 bases). The CDR3 spans 12 residues. V shed 10 bases and J shed 5 bases, with 14 bases lying between them. The germline gives CDR1 ENHRY, CDR2 SYGVKD. The CDR3 bases are TGTGCCACGAGCTGGGCGGGGGAGACCCAGTACTTC. It translates to CATSWAGETQYF.

This chain joins TRBV12-3 or TRBV12-4 and TRBJ2-7, with a tentative D call TRBD2 (6 bases). CDR3 length: 14 amino acids. V lost 6 bases to trimming and J lost 3 bases, with 15 bases between them. The CDR3 sequence is CASRKEGYDYEQYF. CDR3 bases: TGTGCCAGCAGGAAGGAGGGATACGACTACGAGCAGTACTTC.

V gene TRBV7-8 combines with J gene TRBJ2-1; D gene ambiguous. There are 15 residues in the CDR3. Trimming removed 5 bases from V and 10 bases from J, with 21 bases in between. Germline CDR1 SGHVS, CDR2 FQNEAQ. The chain's CDR3 is CASSARSSLVGEQFF. The CDR3 region has the DNA TGTGCCAGCAGCGCCCGAAGTTCTTTAGTTGGGGAGCAGTTCTTC.

The gene calls are TRBV12-3 or TRBV12-4 and TRBJ1-5; D not certain. Trimming shortened V by 5 bases and J by 8 bases, and 13 bases separated the two germline ends. The CDR3 loop spans 13 amino acids. The CDR3, as DNA: TGTGCCAGCAGTGCCGCGTTTCGAGAGCCCCAGCATTTT. Translating gives CASSAAFREPQHF.

The chain combines TRBV6-2 or TRBV6-3 with TRBJ2-1, with TRBD2 matching over 12 bases. The junction had 12 bases not matched to a gene; V was cut back by 6 bases and J by 9 bases. The germline V gene encodes CDR1 MNHEY and CDR2 SVGEGT. This CDR3 comprises 16 residues. The CDR3 here is CASRRTSGTIIAEQFF. The DNA for the CDR3 is TGTGCCAGCAGGAGGACTAGCGGGACCATTATCGCTGAGCAGTTCTTC.

This chain links TRBV7-2 with TRBJ2-1; TRBD2 might be the D (6 bases). Per the germline V gene, CDR1 is SGHTA and CDR2 is FQGNSA. The CDR3 is 15 residues long. Trimming removed 1 base at V and 4 bases at J, with 11 bases between. CDR3 residues: CASSLVASVYNEQFF. Written as DNA, the CDR3 is TGTGCCAGCAGCTTAGTGGCTAGCGTTTACAATGAGCAGTTCTTC.